The 31 T cell receptor beta chains below all came from one sample that was sequenced in a study of blood T cell repertoires in COVID-19. Assay used: immunoSEQ multiplex PCR; TCRdb lists only in-frame clones, some missing. This sample has 140,000 to 150,000 clones; more than 75% occur once, and the top ten carry around 11%. The sample was PBMCs or T cells enriched from blood (not recorded which). The source of these receptors is a man aged 60 to 75 who had recovered from COVID-19.

The J gene is TRBJ2-2, the V gene TRBV30; maybe TRBD1 (6 bases). V lost 3 bases to trimming and J lost 1 base, with 6 bases between them. Germline V gene sequence: CDR1 GTSNPN, CDR2 SVGIG (reference sequence). The CDR3 runs to 13 residues. The CDR3 spells CAWRGQNTGELFF. CDR3 nucleotides: TGTGCCTGGAGGGGACAGAACACCGGGGAGCTGTTTTTT.

The rearrangement links TRBV7-3 to TRBJ2-2; D is unclear. Trimming pared 1 base from V and 5 bases from J, leaving 5 bases between. Per germline, CDR1 SGHTA and CDR2 FQGTGA. The CDR3 extends over 13 amino acids. CDR3 sequence: CASSLSRTGELFF. DNA for the CDR3: TGTGCCAGCAGCTTAAGTCGGACCGGGGAGCTGTTTTTT.

CDR3 DNA: TGTGCCAGCAGCTTCAGGGGCCGGCTGGAGACCCAGTACTTC. It translates to CASSFRGRLETQYF. This chain joins TRBV13 and TRBJ2-5; maybe TRBD1 (6 bases). The CDR3 has 14 amino acids. The V end was cut by 3 bases, the J end by 5 bases, with 13 bases between. Per germline, CDR1 PRHDT and CDR2 FYEKMQ (reference sequence).

The rearrangement joins TRBV5-6 to TRBJ1-3; 8 nucleotides match TRBD1. The CDR3 extends over 14 amino acids. Trimming at V came to 2 bases and at J to 5 bases, leaving 3 bases not matched to a gene. Germline V CDR1 and CDR2: SGHDT, YYEEEE. In nucleotides, the CDR3 is TGTGCCAGCAGCTTTCAGGGGGCTAGAAACACCATATATTTT. Translation: CASSFQGARNTIYF.

The chain has TRBV4-1 and TRBJ1-5, with TRBD1 as a possible D gene (5 bases). The germline CDR1 and CDR2 sequences are MGHRA and YSYEKL. This CDR3 comprises 14 residues. Trimming removed 0 bases from V and 2 bases from J, with 5 bases in between. For the CDR3, the DNA is TGCGCCAGCAGCCAAGAACAGGGCAATCAGCCCCAGCATTTT. Translation: CASSQEQGNQPQHF.

The genes are TRBV5-1 and TRBJ2-5; a weak D match, TRBD2 (5 bases). Deletions cut 6 bases from V and 2 bases from J, with 17 bases between. This CDR3 is 15 amino acids long. Germline V CDR1 and CDR2: SGHRS, YFSETQ. This CDR3 reads CASMATAWRQETQYF. In DNA, the CDR3 is TGCGCCAGCATGGCCACCGCTTGGAGGCAAGAGACCCAGTACTTC. The full variable domain, completed using reference TRBV5-1 and TRBJ2-5, is KAGVTQTPRYLIKTRGQQVTLSCSPISGHRSVSWYQQTPGQGLQFLFEYFSETQRNKGNFPGRFSGRQFSNSRSEMNVSTLELGDSALYLCASMATAWRQETQYFGPGTRLLVL.

The chain employs TRBV10-3 and TRBJ1-1, with 7 bases lining up with TRBD1. CDR1 is ENHRY and CDR2 is SYGVKD in the germline V gene. This CDR3 contains 13 residues. Trimming took 10 bases from V and 11 from J; bases not matched to a gene: 16. Here the CDR3 reads CATDSTGTAGAFF. The CDR3 DNA follows: TGTGCCACCGATTCGACAGGGACGGCGGGTGCTTTCTTT.

This clone was detected a few times. This sequence joins TRBV9 and TRBJ2-7; 10 bases fit TRBD2. This CDR3 region has 16 residues. Trimming took 0 bases from V and 4 from J; bases not matched to a gene: 7. Germline V gene sequence: CDR1 SGDLS, CDR2 YYNGEE. CDR3 region: CASSVGASGSFYEQYF. Here the CDR3 DNA reads TGTGCCAGCAGCGTAGGGGCTAGCGGGAGCTTTTACGAGCAGTACTTC.

CDR3 in amino acids: CASSLIALNEKLFF. CDR3 in DNA: TGTGCCAGCAGCTTGATAGCACTTAATGAAAAACTGTTTTTT. J is TRBJ1-4 and V is TRBV5-5; D is unresolved. The CDR3 is made up of 14 amino acids. V shed 1 base and J shed 4 bases, with 8 bases lying between them. From germline, CDR1 is SGHKS and CDR2 YYEKEE (reference sequence).

The V and J genes are TRBV10-1 and TRBJ1-2, with a weak D call TRBD1 (5 bases). V was clipped by 3 bases and J by 4 bases, with 15 bases between them. The CDR3 length is 15 residues. Looked up from germline, CDR1 is WNHNN and CDR2 is SYGVQD (reference sequence). Here the CDR3 DNA reads TGCGCCAGCAGTGAAGAAGGACACGATATCTATGGCTACACCTTC. It yields the protein CASSEEGHDIYGYTF.

The chain employs TRBV4-1 and TRBJ2-7; 8 bases are a match to TRBD1. The CDR3 runs 14 residues. Germline V gene sequence: CDR1 MGHRA, CDR2 YSYEKL. J gave up 7 bases and V 3 bases, and 8 bases lay outside the gene matches. CDR3 bases: TGCGCCAGCAGCCAGGCTGGACAGGGCAGGGAGCAGTACTTC. Amino acid sequence: CASSQAGQGREQYF.

The V call is TRBV3-1 (or the pseudogene TRBV3-2), the J call TRBJ2-7; maybe TRBD2 (5 bases). With 1 base removed from V and 6 bases from J, the gap between germline ends came to 10 bases. The CDR3 sequence is 13 residues long. Per the germline V gene, CDR1 is LGHDT and CDR2 is YNNKEL (reference sequence). In DNA, the CDR3 is TGTGCCAGCAGCCAAGTGTTCAGCGGCGAGCAGTACTTC. Translating gives CASSQVFSGEQYF.

CDR3 DNA: TGTGCCAGCAGCTTAAGGCAGAACACTGAAGCTTTCTTT. Its protein product is CASSLRQNTEAFF. V is TRBV7-3 and J is TRBJ1-1; D unresolved. This CDR3 comprises 13 residues. The germline V gene encodes CDR1 SGHTA and CDR2 FQGTGA. Trimming stripped 1 base from V and 1 base from J, with 4 bases between.

The chain links TRBV14 to TRBJ1-6, with TRBD1 as a possible D gene (5 bases). This CDR3 spans 16 amino acids. CDR1 is SGHDN, CDR2 FVKESK, per germline. The V and J ends lost 3 bases and 5 bases respectively, with 14 bases between them. For the CDR3, the DNA is TGTGCCAGCAGCCAGAGGAGGGGAGGAAATAATTCACCCCTCCACTTT. It encodes CASSQRRGGNNSPLHF.

V gene TRBV28 combines with J gene TRBJ1-2, with 12 nucleotides matching TRBD1. J lost 7 bases, V lost 4 bases, and 4 bases had no gene match. The CDR3 spans 14 residues. In germline, CDR1 is MDHEN, CDR2 SYDVKM. The CDR3 DNA follows: TGTGCCAGCAGTTGGGGACAGGGGGCTCGTGGCTACACCTTC. It specifies CASSWGQGARGYTF.

The rearrangement links TRBV3-1 (or the pseudogene TRBV3-2) to TRBJ2-2, with D perhaps TRBD1 (5 bases). Germline CDR1 is LGHDT and CDR2 is YNNKEL (reference sequence). Trimming took 1 base from V and 4 from J, leaving 10 bases between them. The CDR3 extends over 15 amino acids. CDR3 protein: CASSQGSQGTGELFF. As DNA, the CDR3 is TGTGCCAGCAGCCAAGGTTCTCAGGGCACCGGGGAGCTGTTTTTT.

Here the CDR3 reads CASSADSKSEQFF. The CDR3 coding sequence is TGTGCCAGCAGTGCAGACTCAAAGTCTGAGCAGTTCTTC. J is TRBJ2-1 and V is TRBV2; D gene ambiguous. V lost 4 bases to trimming and J lost 9 bases, with 13 bases between them. Looked up from germline, CDR1 is SNHLY and CDR2 is FYNNEI. The CDR3 runs to 13 residues.

This chain links TRBV4-1 with TRBJ1-5; 9 positions agree with TRBD1. Germline V gives CDR1 MGHRA, CDR2 YSYEKL. Trimming at V came to 2 bases and at J to 3 bases, leaving 2 bases not matched to a gene. This CDR3 contains 15 residues. The CDR3 DNA is TGCGCCAGCAGCCAAACAGGGGGCAACAATCAGCCCCAGCATTTT. Protein product: CASSQTGGNNQPQHF.

The V gene is TRBV10-1, the J gene TRBJ2-2; TRBD2 matches at 13 bases. CDR1 and CDR2 (germline): WNHNN, SYGVQD (reference sequence). J lost 5 bases, V lost 5 bases, and 5 bases had no gene match. CDR3 size: 16 residues. The CDR3 spells CASSRTSGSATGELFF. The DNA for the CDR3 is TGCGCCAGCAGTCGGACTAGCGGGAGTGCGACCGGGGAGCTGTTTTTT.

The chain links TRBV14 to TRBJ2-3; 9 positions match TRBD2. Per the germline V gene, CDR1 is SGHDN and CDR2 is FVKESK. CDR3 length: 18 amino acids. V shed 4 bases and J 0 bases; nucleotides not matched to a gene: 11. CDR3 protein: CASSRLRGGTTSTDTQYF. The CDR3 region has the DNA TGTGCCAGCAGCCGCCTGCGGGGGGGCACGACCAGCACAGATACGCAGTATTTT.

This clone was observed a few times. The J gene is TRBJ2-1, the V gene TRBV19; TRBD2 aligns across 8 bases. Trimming took 4 bases from V and 4 from J; bases not matched to a gene: 18. Germline V lookup: CDR1 LNHDA, CDR2 SQIVND (reference sequence). The CDR3 extends over 19 amino acids. The CDR3 sequence is CASSKGLVSGGTFYNEQFF. The DNA for the CDR3 is TGTGCCAGTAGTAAAGGCCTTGTGAGCGGGGGTACCTTTTACAATGAGCAGTTCTTC.

This clone has a single count. The chain recombines TRBV24-1 with TRBJ2-7; TRBD1 might be the D (6 bases). Germline-derived CDR1 and CDR2 are KGHDR and SFDVKD. The CDR3 sequence is 14 residues long. With 4 bases removed from V and 4 bases from J, the gap between germline ends came to 13 bases. CDR3 amino acids: CATSESGTHYEQYF. The CDR3 DNA follows: TGTGCCACCAGTGAATCCGGGACACATTACGAGCAGTACTTC.

This clone was observed once. The rearrangement uses TRBV29-1 and TRBJ1-1, with TRBD1 matching over 8 bases. The CDR3 loop spans 13 amino acids. Per germline, CDR1 SQVTM and CDR2 ANQGSEA. The V and J ends lost 4 bases and 6 bases, in that order; junction bases with no gene match: 7. CDR3 residues: CSVGQGARAEAFF. For the CDR3, the DNA is TGCAGCGTTGGGCAGGGGGCAAGGGCTGAAGCTTTCTTT.

The V gene is TRBV10-1, the J gene TRBJ1-6; D might be TRBD1 (5 bases). Germline V gene data show CDR1 as WNHNN and CDR2 as SYGVQD (reference sequence). Trimming left V 0 bases short and J 7 bases short, with 7 bases between. There are 14 residues in the CDR3. Here the CDR3 DNA reads TGCGCCAGCAGTGAGTCCAGGGAAAATTCACCCCTCCACTTT. It translates to CASSESRENSPLHF.

The chain combines TRBV28 with TRBJ2-7, with D unclear. Trimming removed 10 bases at V and 2 bases at J, with 15 bases between. In germline, CDR1 is MDHEN, CDR2 SYDVKM. The CDR3 loop spans 13 amino acids. This CDR3 is CATTATPTYEQYF. CDR3 DNA: TGTGCCACTACTGCGACTCCCACCTACGAGCAGTACTTC.

The chain carries TRBV7-6 and TRBJ2-1, with D perhaps matching TRBD2 (6 bases). Trimming removed 2 bases from V and 6 bases from J, with 17 bases in between. CDR3 length: 16 amino acids. CDR1 SGHVS and CDR2 FNYEAQ come from the germline V gene. The CDR3 here is CASSLRLSSDPNEQFF. The CDR3 nucleotides read TGTGCCAGCAGCTTAAGGCTATCTAGCGACCCCAATGAGCAGTTCTTC.

J is TRBJ1-6 and V is TRBV6-1, with TRBD1 matching over 8 bases. This CDR3 comprises 17 residues. V dropped 3 bases and J dropped 6; count of bases not matched to a gene: 10. Germline CDR1 and CDR2: MNHNS and SASEGT. CDR3 in DNA: TGTGCCAGCAGTGATTTTTCCGGGACAGGAATTAATTCACCCCTCCACTTT. This sequence encodes CASSDFSGTGINSPLHF.

The rearrangement joins TRBV30 to TRBJ1-5; D gene unclear. The length of the CDR3 is 16 residues. With 0 bases removed from V and 0 bases from J, the gap between germline ends came to 12 bases. Germline CDR1 reads GTSNPN; CDR2 reads SVGIG (reference sequence). The CDR3, as DNA: TGTGCCTGGAGTGTAAACCGGGGAGGTAGCAATCAGCCCCAGCATTTT. Its translation: CAWSVNRGGSNQPQHF.

The chain has TRBV19 and TRBJ2-7; 7 bases map to TRBD1. This CDR3 spans 12 amino acids. Germline assignment: CDR1 LNHDA and CDR2 SQIVND (reference sequence). J gave up 3 bases and V 10 bases, and 6 bases lay outside the gene matches. CDR3 region: CATPGQNYEQYF. The CDR3 region has the DNA TGTGCCACCCCGGGACAGAACTACGAGCAGTACTTC. Combining the CDR3 with reference TRBV19 and TRBJ2-7 gives the whole variable domain DGGITQSPKYLFRKEGQNVTLSCEQNLNHDAMYWYRQDPGQGLRLIYYSQIVNDFQKGDIAEGYSVSREKKESFPLTVTSAQKNPTAFYLCATPGQNYEQYFGPGTRLTVT.

The rearrangement links TRBV11-3 to TRBJ2-5; maybe TRBD2 (5 bases). The CDR3 totals 13 residues. The germline gives CDR1 SGHNT, CDR2 YENEEA. V shed 3 bases and J shed 2 bases, with 7 bases lying between them. CDR3 in amino acids: CASSFGGQETQYF. The CDR3 nucleotides are TGTGCCAGCAGCTTCGGCGGGCAAGAGACCCAGTACTTC.

The genes are TRBV11-2 and TRBJ2-7; 8 bases are shared with TRBD1. The germline V gene has CDR1 SGHAT and CDR2 FQNNGV. The CDR3 runs to 16 residues. V lost 4 bases, J lost 9 bases, and 17 bases stayed unmatched. CDR3 loop: CASSWGRGTTGEVQYF. The DNA for the CDR3 is TGTGCCAGCAGCTGGGGCAGGGGGACGACAGGGGAGGTGCAGTACTTC. The whole variable domain, remainder taken from reference TRBV11-2 and TRBJ2-7, is EAGVAQSPRYKIIEKRQSVAFWCNPISGHATLYWYQQILGQGPKLLIQFQNNGVVDDSQLPKDRFSAERLKGVDSTLKIQPAKLEDSAVYLCASSWGRGTTGEVQYFGPGTRLTVT.